This T cell receptor beta chain was profiled in a study of PD-L1 blockade in urothelial cancer (dated by TCRdb to the late 2010s). Concerning the study at large: All patients started therapy around 2014 and received atezolizumab 1,200 mg intravenously every 3 weeks. An ECOG performance status of 0 or 1 was recorded for the patients, and 0 to 3 prior chemotherapy regimens had been received by the patients. Twenty-nine patients had pretreatment blood TCR-seq, 24 had at least one posttreatment blood collection, and 24 had tumor TCR-seq. Durable clinical benefit was achieved by nine patients and was not achieved by 20 patients. Twenty-five of 29 patients were identified as males with urothelial cancer of bladder origin, and a prior smoking history was reported by 18 of 29 patients. Blood samples gave median yields of approximately 130,000 T cells and tens of thousands of unique TCRs, along with a median clonality of approximately 0.084. In the same patients, pretreatment tumors underwent whole exome sequencing and RNA sequencing in addition to TCR sequencing. Durable clinical benefit meant progression-free survival longer than 6 months, and TCR features were also tested against progression-free and overall survival. Pretreatment tumor samples and matched peripheral blood, collected serially before and after atezolizumab treatment, underwent TCR sequencing. Blood samples were analyzed at two time points: 3 weeks after treatment start (second dose) and 6 weeks after treatment start. Somatic, immune and clinical correlates of response to PD-L1 blockade with atezolizumab in urothelial cancer were the focus of an exploratory multi-omic analysis. Points the paper makes about the study in general: A pretreatment peripheral blood TCR clonality below the median was linked to improved progression-free and overall survival. Because of the small sample size (n ≈ 30) and the many exploratory analyses performed, the results are intended to be regarded as hypothesis-generating. Greater expansion of tumor-associated TCR clones in peripheral blood 3 weeks after the start of treatment was observed in patients with durable benefit (n of about 22, p = 0.022).

Remarks on this clone: The clone's antigen remains unknown. Per-base quality was not reported, and no clone a single base away is much larger than it.

A cohort of 25 to 30 patients with locally advanced or metastatic urothelial carcinoma, treated at Memorial Sloan Kettering on a trial protocol, was included. Peripheral blood mononuclear cells were collected pretreatment and during treatment, with between 1 and 8 total time points obtained per patient. The Qiagen DNeasy Blood extraction kit was used to purify genomic DNA from total PBMCs and tumor samples. PBMCs were collected pretreatment and during treatment, and were isolated and stored as previously described. Synthetic TCR analog templates were spiked into each PCR to estimate absolute template abundance from read counts. Using the immunoSEQ assay, TCRbeta CDR3 regions were amplified from genomic DNA with bias-controlled V and J gene primers. Sequencing of rearranged TCRbeta segments was performed at approximately 20X coverage. Under the source paper's analysis protocol: Clustering was used to correct sequencing errors, and CDR3s were annotated against IMGT to assign V, D and J genes. Only productive TCRbeta rearrangements were used in downstream analyses, excluding out-of-frame or stop-codon sequences. Clonality was calculated as one minus the Shannon entropy normalized by the log of the number of unique productive sequences. Clones differing between time points or between blood and tumor were identified using Fisher's exact test with Benjamini-Hochberg correction, with an adjusted p below 0.01 applied as the threshold. Held by TCRdb, this immuneACCESS table contains in-frame sequences only and omits some clones. Under half of the omission traces to an unresolved V gene where checked; the cause of the rest is unknown. For V, J and clone size, that table is used; D and trimming come from the DNA. For this sample there are about 88,000 clones; around nine tenths appear just once. 9.4% of the sample is taken by the ten largest.

Trimming leaves V shorter by 3 bases and J shorter by 0 bases, with the junction holding 11 bases beyond the gene matches. The germline V gene provides CDR1 KGHSH and CDR2 LQKENI. The CDR3 holds 18 amino acids from the cysteine to the phenylalanine. This entry keeps only the CDR3 DNA: 54 bases, framed from base 1. The sample consisted of PBMCs, taken around atezolizumab (anti-PD-L1) treatment. The receptor's source is a man between 60 and 70 years old with urothelial cancer. This sequence uses TRBV18 and TRBJ2-3; 8 central nucleotides agree with TRBD2. The CDR3 sequence is CASSPRGSGETSTDTQYF. In nucleotides, the sequence is TGTGCCAGCTCACCTCGCGGTAGCGGGGAGACTAGCACAGATACGCAGTATTTT.